What follows describes a single TCR beta chain. Assay used: immunoSEQ multiplex PCR; TCRdb lists only in-frame clones, some missing. The sample shows over 110,000 clones, about 87% of them seen only once. Trimming cost V 3 bases and J 2 bases, with 15 bases left between them. The CDR3 runs 16 residues. CDR1 is WSHSY, CDR2 SAAADI, per germline. The data originate from a study of blood T cell repertoires in COVID-19. The V call is TRBV10-2, the J call TRBJ2-3; possibly TRBD1 for D (6 bases). The sequencing sample was made of PBMCs or T cells enriched from blood (not recorded which). The TCR was taken from a man aged 50-60 years in a cohort exposed to, infected with or recovered from COVID-19 (not recorded which). The CDR3 loop reads CASSEQRTGNTDTQYF. The CDR3 nucleotides read TGCGCCAGCAGTGAACAAAGAACAGGGAACACAGATACGCAGTATTTT.